One and the same sample provided the 10 T cell receptor beta chains below, sequenced in a study of blood T cell repertoires in COVID-19. Clones were sequenced by immunoSEQ multiplex PCR, and TCRdb holds only the in-frame ones, with some missing. Altogether a few hundred thousand clones are present, 80% being singletons, with the ten largest covering over 7%. The specimen was PBMCs or T cells enriched from blood (not recorded which). These receptors all come from a woman in her thirties or forties with acute COVID-19.

Only a few counts were recorded for this clone. The chain employs TRBV3-1 (or the pseudogene TRBV3-2) and TRBJ2-1, with D possibly matching TRBD2 (7 bases). CDR3 size: 16 residues. Trimming cost V 4 bases and J 7 bases, with 20 bases left between them. Germline V gene sequence: CDR1 LGHDT, CDR2 YNNKEL (reference sequence). The CDR3 sequence: CASSPELGRGLNEQFF. In nucleotides, the CDR3 is TGTGCCAGCAGCCCTGAACTAGGGAGGGGGTTGAATGAGCAGTTCTTC.

The V call is TRBV7-3, the J call TRBJ2-7; possible D gene TRBD2, 6 bases. Trimming left V 5 bases short and J 5 bases short, with 16 bases between. Germline CDR1 SGHTA, CDR2 FQGTGA. The CDR3 covers 14 residues. CDR3 residues: CASSPRTGGDEQYF. DNA of the CDR3: TGTGCCAGCAGCCCAAGAACCGGAGGGGACGAGCAGTACTTC. The whole variable domain, remainder taken from reference TRBV7-3 and TRBJ2-7, is GAGVSQTPSNKVTEKGKYVELRCDPISGHTALYWYRQSLGQGPEFLIYFQGTGAADDSGLPNDRFFAVRPEGSVSTLKIQRTERGDSAVYLCASSPRTGGDEQYFGPGTRLTVT.

This chain joins TRBV30 and TRBJ1-5; D is undetermined. Deletions cut 2 bases from V and 4 bases from J, with 18 bases between. CDR3 length: 16 amino acids. CDR1 GTSNPN and CDR2 SVGIG come from the germline V gene (reference sequence). Here the CDR3 reads CAWSNFLDGKNQPQHF. The DNA for the CDR3 is TGTGCCTGGAGTAACTTCCTGGACGGGAAAAATCAGCCCCAGCATTTT. Variable domain in full (rest from reference TRBV30 and TRBJ1-5): SQTIHQWPATLVQPVGSPLSLECTVEGTSNPNLYWYRQAAGRGLQLLFYSVGIGQISSEVPQNLSASRPQDRQFILSSKKLLLSDSGFYLCAWSNFLDGKNQPQHFGDGTRLSIL.

This clone has only a few counts. V usage is TRBV9 and J usage is TRBJ2-3, with 8 bases matching TRBD2. Germline V gene lookup returns CDR1 SGDLS and CDR2 YYNGEE. Trimming at V came to 4 bases and at J to 0 bases, leaving 19 bases not matched to a gene. The CDR3 extends over 20 amino acids. CDR3 sequence reads: CASSPTRGSGGIASTDTQYF. CDR3 nucleotide sequence: TGTGCCAGCAGCCCTACTCGGGGGAGCGGGGGAATAGCTAGCACAGATACGCAGTATTTT.

This rearrangement joins TRBV28 to TRBJ2-7, with 8 bases lining up with TRBD1. With 5 bases clipped from V and 3 bases from J, the junction kept 9 bases outside the gene matches. Looked up from germline, CDR1 is MDHEN and CDR2 is SYDVKM. The CDR3 is 15 amino acids. The CDR3 DNA follows: TGTGCCAGCAGTATTTCGCCGGGGACAGGCTACGAGCAGTACTTC. It yields the protein CASSISPGTGYEQYF.

The rearrangement links TRBV4-1 to TRBJ2-3; D ambiguous. Germline V CDR1 and CDR2: MGHRA, YSYEKL. With 0 bases removed from V and 5 bases from J, the gap between germline ends came to 9 bases. The length of the CDR3 is 14 residues. The CDR3 sequence: CASSQDTSVDTQYF. Written as DNA, the CDR3 is TGCGCCAGCAGCCAAGATACTTCCGTAGATACGCAGTATTTT.

The V call is TRBV5-1, the J call TRBJ2-7; 7 positions match TRBD2. The junction had 5 bases not matched to a gene; V was cut back by 4 bases and J by 4 bases. Germline loops: CDR1 SGHRS, CDR2 YFSETQ. The CDR3 is 13 amino acids. CDR3 residues: CASSPGEGYEQYF. The CDR3 region has the DNA TGCGCCAGCAGCCCTGGGGAGGGGTACGAGCAGTACTTC.

The CDR3 protein is CASSPPGQASSGNTIYF. In nucleotides, the CDR3 is TGTGCCAGCAGCCCCCCGGGACAGGCCAGCTCTGGAAACACCATATATTTT. V and J are TRBV5-6 and TRBJ1-3; 8 bases line up with TRBD1. This CDR3 spans 17 amino acids. Germline CDR1 and CDR2: SGHDT and YYEEEE. V lost 4 bases, J lost 0 bases, and 9 bases stayed unmatched.

The V call is TRBV5-4, the J call TRBJ1-2, with 8 nucleotides matching TRBD1. The CDR3 loop spans 14 amino acids. Germline assignment: CDR1 SGHNT and CDR2 YYREEE (reference sequence). Losses at the gene ends were 1 base for V and 6 bases for J; bases not matched to a gene: 5. CDR3 nucleotide sequence: TGTGCCAGCAGCTTGAGGACAGGGACCCATGGCTACACCTTC. Residues: CASSLRTGTHGYTF.

The V call is TRBV5-5, the J call TRBJ2-1; TRBD2 agrees at 8 bases. The CDR3 consists of 14 residues. Germline CDR1 and CDR2: SGHKS and YYEKEE (reference sequence). The junction had 4 bases not matched to a gene; V was cut back by 2 bases and J by 6 bases. CDR3 nucleotides: TGTGCCAGCAGCTTACGGGGGGGCGGCAATGAGCAGTTCTTC. This codes for CASSLRGGGNEQFF.